Reported below is one T cell receptor beta chain. Cohort 3 donors were reported recovered after two negative PCRs, clearance, or symptom resolution. The sample comes from a study of blood T cell repertoires in COVID-19. Repertoires were generated with immunoSEQ multiplex PCR, while TCRdb's copy carries only in-frame clones and drops some. The sample consists of approximately 200,000 clones, around 84% of them appearing once. This clonotype originated in a man aged 40-55 years who had recovered from COVID-19. The source material was PBMCs or T cells enriched from blood (not recorded which).

The CDR3 DNA is TGCAGTGCTCGCTCGAACAGGGGCTACACCTTC. This translates into CSARSNRGYTF. The chain has TRBV20-1 and TRBJ1-2, with a weak D call TRBD1 (5 bases). CDR3 length equals 11 residues. Germline V gene data show CDR1 as DFQATT and CDR2 as SNEGSKA (reference sequence). V dropped 5 bases and J dropped 8 bases, with 12 bases sitting between them.